This T cell receptor beta chain was captured in a study of shared clonotypes between healthy human individuals. Each cell subset's genomic DNA was divided evenly among several immunoSEQ plates. TCRdb's table, derived via immunoSEQ multiplex PCR, lists solely in-frame clones and lacks some. The sample lists roughly 2.2 million clones, approximately 95% occurring once. About this clone itself: Its antigen is still unknown.

Study-wide results and limits: With several donors compared, about 5% of naive CD4 clonotypes were shared.

From germline, CDR1 is SGHTA and CDR2 FQGTGA. Between the trimmed V and J ends, which lost 5 bases and 6 bases, there was a span of 16 bases. The CDR3 is 14 residues long. This rearrangement joins TRBV7-3 to TRBJ1-1, with no clear D. The receptor comes from a man between 18 and 29 years old in good health. Some clones in this sample may be carry-over from other donors' samples. The sample consisted of naive CD4+ T cells from PBMCs. As for subset: CD45RA+ positively selected. The CDR3 spells CASSLVGPGAEAFF. The CDR3, as DNA: TGTGCCAGCAGCCTAGTCGGGCCAGGCGCTGAAGCTTTCTTT. The full variable domain, completed using reference TRBV7-3 and TRBJ1-1, is GAGVSQTPSNKVTEKGKYVELRCDPISGHTALYWYRQSLGQGPEFLIYFQGTGAADDSGLPNDRFFAVRPEGSVSTLKIQRTERGDSAVYLCASSLVGPGAEAFFGQGTRLTVV.